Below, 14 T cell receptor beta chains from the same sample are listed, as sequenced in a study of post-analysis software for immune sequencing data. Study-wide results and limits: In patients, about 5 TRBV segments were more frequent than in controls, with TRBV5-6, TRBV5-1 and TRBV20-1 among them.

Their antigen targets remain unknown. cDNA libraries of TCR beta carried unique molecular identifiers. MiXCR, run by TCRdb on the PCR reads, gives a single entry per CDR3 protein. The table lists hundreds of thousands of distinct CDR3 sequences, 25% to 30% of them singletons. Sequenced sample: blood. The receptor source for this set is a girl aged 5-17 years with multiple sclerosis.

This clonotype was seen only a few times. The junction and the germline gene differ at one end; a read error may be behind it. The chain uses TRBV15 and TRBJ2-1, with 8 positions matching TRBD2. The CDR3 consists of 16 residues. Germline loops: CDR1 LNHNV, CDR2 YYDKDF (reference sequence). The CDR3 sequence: CAASRATSDRYNEQFF. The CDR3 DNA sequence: TGTGCCGCCAGCAGAGCGACTAGCGACCGCTACAATGAGCAGTTCTTC.

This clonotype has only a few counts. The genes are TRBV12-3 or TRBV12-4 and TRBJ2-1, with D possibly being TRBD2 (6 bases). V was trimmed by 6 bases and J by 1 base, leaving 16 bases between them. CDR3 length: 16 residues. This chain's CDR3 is CASSPGGGESYNEQFF. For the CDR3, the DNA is TGTGCCAGCAGCCCCGGAGGCGGGGAATCCTACAATGAGCAGTTCTTC.

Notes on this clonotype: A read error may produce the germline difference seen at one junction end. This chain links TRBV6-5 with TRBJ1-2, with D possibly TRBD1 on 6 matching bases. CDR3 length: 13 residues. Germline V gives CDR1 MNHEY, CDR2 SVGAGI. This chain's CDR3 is CAGSRTGPYGYTF. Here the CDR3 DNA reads TGTGCCGGCAGCAGAACAGGGCCCTATGGCTACACCTTC.

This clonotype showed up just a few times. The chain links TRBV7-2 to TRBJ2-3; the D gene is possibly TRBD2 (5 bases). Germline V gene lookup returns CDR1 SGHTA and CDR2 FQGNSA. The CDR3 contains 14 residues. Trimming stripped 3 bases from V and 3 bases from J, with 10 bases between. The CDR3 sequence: CASSLVVATDTQYF. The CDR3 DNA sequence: TGTGCCAGCAGCTTGGTGGTAGCGACAGATACGCAGTATTTT.

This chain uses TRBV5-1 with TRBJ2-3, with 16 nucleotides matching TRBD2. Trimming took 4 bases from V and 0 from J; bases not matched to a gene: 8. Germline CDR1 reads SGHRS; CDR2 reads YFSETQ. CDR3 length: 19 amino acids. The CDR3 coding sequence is TGCGCCAGCAGCGCGGGACTAGCGGGAGGGCCCGTTAGCACAGATACGCAGTATTTT. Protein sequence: CASSAGLAGGPVSTDTQYF.

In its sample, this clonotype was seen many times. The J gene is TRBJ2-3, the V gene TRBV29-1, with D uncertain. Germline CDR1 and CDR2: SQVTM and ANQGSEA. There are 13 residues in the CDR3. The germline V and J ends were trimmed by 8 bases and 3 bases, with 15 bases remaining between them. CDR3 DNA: TGCAGCACTGGGCTAGGTAGGACAGATACGCAGTATTTT. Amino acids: CSTGLGRTDTQYF.

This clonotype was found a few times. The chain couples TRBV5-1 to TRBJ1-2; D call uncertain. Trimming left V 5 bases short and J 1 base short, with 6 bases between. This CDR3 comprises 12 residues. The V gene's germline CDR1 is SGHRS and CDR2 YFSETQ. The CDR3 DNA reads TGCGCCAGCAGTCAAATTAACTATGGCTACACCTTC. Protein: CASSQINYGYTF.

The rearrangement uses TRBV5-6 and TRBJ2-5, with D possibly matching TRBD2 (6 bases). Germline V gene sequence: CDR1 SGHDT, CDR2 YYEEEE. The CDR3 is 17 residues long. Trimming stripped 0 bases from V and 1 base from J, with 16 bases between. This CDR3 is CASSLDAGRWAQETQYF. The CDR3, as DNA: TGTGCCAGCAGCTTGGATGCGGGGCGGTGGGCCCAAGAGACCCAGTACTTC.

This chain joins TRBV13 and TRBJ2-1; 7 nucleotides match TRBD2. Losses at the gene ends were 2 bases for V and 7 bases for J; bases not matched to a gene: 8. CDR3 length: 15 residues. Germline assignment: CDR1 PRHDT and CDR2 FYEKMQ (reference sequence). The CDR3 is CASSLSGGSQNEQFF. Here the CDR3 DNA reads TGTGCCAGCAGCTTAAGCGGCGGGAGCCAAAATGAGCAGTTCTTC.

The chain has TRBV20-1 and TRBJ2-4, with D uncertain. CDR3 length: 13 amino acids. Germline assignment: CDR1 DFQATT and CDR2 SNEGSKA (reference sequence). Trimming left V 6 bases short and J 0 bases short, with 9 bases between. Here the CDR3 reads CSAPTLAKNIQYF. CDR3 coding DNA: TGCAGTGCCCCGACTCTAGCCAAAAACATTCAGTACTTC.

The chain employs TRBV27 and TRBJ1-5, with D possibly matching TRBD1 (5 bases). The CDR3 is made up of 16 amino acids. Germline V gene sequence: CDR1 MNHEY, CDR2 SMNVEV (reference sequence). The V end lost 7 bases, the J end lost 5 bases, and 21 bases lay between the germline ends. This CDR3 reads CASNTRKGPIHQPQHF. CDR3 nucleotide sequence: TGTGCCAGCAACACAAGGAAGGGACCAATCCATCAGCCCCAGCATTTT.

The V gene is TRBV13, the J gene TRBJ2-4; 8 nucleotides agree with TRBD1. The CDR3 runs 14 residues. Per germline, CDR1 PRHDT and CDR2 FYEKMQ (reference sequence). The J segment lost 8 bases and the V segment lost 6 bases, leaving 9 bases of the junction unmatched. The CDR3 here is CASSSSQGAYIQYF. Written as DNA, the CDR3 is TGTGCCAGCAGTTCATCTCAGGGGGCATACATTCAGTACTTC.

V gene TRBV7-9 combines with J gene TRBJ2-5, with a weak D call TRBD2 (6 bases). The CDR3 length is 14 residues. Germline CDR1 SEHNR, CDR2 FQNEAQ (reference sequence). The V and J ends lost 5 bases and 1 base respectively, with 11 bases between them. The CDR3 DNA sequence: TGTGCCAGCAGCGCGGACTACCTCCAAGAGACCCAGTACTTC. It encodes CASSADYLQETQYF.

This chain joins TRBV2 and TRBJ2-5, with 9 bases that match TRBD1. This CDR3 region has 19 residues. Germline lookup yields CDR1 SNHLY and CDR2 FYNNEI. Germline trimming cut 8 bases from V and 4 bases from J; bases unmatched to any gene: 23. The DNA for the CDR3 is TGTGCCAGCCTAAACATCTGGGGACCGGGACAGGGAGGGCGAGAGACCCAGTACTTC. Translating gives CASLNIWGPGQGGRETQYF.